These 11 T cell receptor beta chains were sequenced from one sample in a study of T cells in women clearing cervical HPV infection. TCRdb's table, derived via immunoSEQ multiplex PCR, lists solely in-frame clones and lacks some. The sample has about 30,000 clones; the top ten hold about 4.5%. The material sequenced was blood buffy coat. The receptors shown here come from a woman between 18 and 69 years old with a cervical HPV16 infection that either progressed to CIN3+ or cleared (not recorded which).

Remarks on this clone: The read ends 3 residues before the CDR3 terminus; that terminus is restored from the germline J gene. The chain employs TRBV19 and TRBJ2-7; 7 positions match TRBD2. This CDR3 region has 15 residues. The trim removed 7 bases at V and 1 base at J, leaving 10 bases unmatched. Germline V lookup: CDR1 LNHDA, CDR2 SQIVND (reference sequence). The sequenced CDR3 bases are TGTGCCAGTAACCGCAGGGTCGGGGGGTCCTACGAG. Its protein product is CASNRRVGGSYE. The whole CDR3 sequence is CASNRRVGGSYEQYF.

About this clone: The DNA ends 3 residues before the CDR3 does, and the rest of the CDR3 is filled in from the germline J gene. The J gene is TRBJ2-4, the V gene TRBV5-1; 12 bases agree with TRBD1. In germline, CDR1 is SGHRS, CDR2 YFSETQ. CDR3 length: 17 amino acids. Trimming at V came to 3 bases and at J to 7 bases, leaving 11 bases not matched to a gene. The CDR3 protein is CASSSTGTGGMGNIQYF. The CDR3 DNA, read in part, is TGCGCCAGCAGCTCAACCGGGACAGGGGGCATGGGGAACATT.

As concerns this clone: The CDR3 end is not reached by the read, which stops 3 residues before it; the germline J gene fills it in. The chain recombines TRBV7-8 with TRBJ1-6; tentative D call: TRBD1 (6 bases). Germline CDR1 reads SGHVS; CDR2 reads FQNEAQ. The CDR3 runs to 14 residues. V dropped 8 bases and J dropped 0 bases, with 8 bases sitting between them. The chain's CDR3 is CASSDSSYNSPLHF. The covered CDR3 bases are TGTGCCAGCTCGGACAGCTCCTATAATTCACCC.

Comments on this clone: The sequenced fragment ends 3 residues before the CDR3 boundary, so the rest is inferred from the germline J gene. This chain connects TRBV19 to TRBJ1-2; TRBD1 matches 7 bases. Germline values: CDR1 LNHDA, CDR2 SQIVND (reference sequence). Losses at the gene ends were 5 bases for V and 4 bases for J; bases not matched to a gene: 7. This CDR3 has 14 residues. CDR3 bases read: TGTGCCAGTAGTTCTCGACAGGGAAGCTATGGC. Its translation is CASSSRQGSYG. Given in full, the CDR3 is CASSSRQGSYGYTF.

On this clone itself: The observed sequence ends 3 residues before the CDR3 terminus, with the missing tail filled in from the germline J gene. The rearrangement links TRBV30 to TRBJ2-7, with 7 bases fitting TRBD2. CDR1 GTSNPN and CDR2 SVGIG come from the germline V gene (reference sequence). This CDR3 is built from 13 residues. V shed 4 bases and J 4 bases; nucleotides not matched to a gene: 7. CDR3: CAWTAGAAYEQYF. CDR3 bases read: TGTGCCTGGACGGCGGGAGCGGCGTACGAG.

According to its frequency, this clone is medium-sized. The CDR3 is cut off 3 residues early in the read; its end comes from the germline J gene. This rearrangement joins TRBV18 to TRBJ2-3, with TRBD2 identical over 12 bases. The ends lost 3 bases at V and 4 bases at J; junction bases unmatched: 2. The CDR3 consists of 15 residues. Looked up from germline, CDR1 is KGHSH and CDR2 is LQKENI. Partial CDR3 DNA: TGTGCCAGCTCACCGACTAGCGGGAGCCCAGATACG. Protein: CASSPTSGSPDT. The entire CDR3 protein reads CASSPTSGSPDTQYF.

Incomplete CDR3 DNA: TGTGCCAGCAGCCACACTCCAGGCGAG. Translating gives CASSHTPGE. The whole CDR3 protein is CASSHTPGEQYF. The V gene is TRBV11-2, the J gene TRBJ2-7; D uncertain. Read sequence stops 3 residues before the CDR3 end, and the germline J gene provides the missing end. The germline V gene encodes CDR1 SGHAT and CDR2 FQNNGV. The CDR3 contains 12 residues. Trimming took 5 bases from V and 6 from J, leaving 11 bases between them. Supplemented by reference TRBV11-2 and TRBJ2-7, the full variable domain reads EAGVAQSPRYKIIEKRQSVAFWCNPISGHATLYWYQQILGQGPKLLIQFQNNGVVDDSQLPKDRFSAERLKGVDSTLKIQPAKLEDSAVYLCASSHTPGEQYFGPGTRLTVT.

CDR3 sequence reads: CASGGANEKLFF. CDR3 bases read: TGTGCCAGCGGAGGGGCTAATGAAAAG. The chain carries TRBV2 and TRBJ2-2; TRBD2 might be the D (6 bases). Read coverage stops 3 residues before the CDR3 terminus; the germline J gene supplies the remainder. Germline-derived CDR1 and CDR2 are SNHLY and FYNNEI. This CDR3 contains 12 residues. The full variable domain, rest sourced from reference TRBV2 and TRBJ2-2, is EPEVTQTPSHQVTQMGQEVILRCVPISNHLYFYWYRQILGQKVEFLVSFYNNEISEKSEIFDDQFSVERPDGSNFTLKIRSTKLEDSAMYFCASGGANEKLFFGEGSRLTVL.

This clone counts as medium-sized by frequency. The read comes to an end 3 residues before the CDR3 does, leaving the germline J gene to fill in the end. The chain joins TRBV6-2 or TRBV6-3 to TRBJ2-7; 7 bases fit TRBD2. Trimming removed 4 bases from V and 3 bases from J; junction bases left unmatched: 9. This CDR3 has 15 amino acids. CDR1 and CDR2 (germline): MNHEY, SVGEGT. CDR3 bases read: TGTGCCAGCAGTTTAGGTTCTAGCGGAGGCTACGAG. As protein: CASSLGSSGGYE. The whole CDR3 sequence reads CASSLGSSGGYEQYF.

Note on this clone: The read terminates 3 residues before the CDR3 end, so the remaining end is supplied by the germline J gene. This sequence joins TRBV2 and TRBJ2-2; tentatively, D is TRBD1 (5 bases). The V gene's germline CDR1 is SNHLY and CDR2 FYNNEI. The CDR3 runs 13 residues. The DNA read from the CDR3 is TGTGCCAGCACTCCCTCTGGGGCCAACGTG. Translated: CASTPSGANV. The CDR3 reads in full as CASTPSGANVLFF. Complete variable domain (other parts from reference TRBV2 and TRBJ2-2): EPEVTQTPSHQVTQMGQEVILRCVPISNHLYFYWYRQILGQKVEFLVSFYNNEISEKSEIFDDQFSVERPDGSNFTLKIRSTKLEDSAMYFCASTPSGANVLFFGEGSRLTVL.

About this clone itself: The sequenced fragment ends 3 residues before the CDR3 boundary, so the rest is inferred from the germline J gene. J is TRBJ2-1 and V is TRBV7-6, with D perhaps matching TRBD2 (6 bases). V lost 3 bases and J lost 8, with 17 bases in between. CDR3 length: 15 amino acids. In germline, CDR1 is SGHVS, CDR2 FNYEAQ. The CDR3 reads CASSFDGGSLDEQFF. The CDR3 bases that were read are TGTGCCAGCAGCTTTGACGGGGGTTCGCTCGATGAG.